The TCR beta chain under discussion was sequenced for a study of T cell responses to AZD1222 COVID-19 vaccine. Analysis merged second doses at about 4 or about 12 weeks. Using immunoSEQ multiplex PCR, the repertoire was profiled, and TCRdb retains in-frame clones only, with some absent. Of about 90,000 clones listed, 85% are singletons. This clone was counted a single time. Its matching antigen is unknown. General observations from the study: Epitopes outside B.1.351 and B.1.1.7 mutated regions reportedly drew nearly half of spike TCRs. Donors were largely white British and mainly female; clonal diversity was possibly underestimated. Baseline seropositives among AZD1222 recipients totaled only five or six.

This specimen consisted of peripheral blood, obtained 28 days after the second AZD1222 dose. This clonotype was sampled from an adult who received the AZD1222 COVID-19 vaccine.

The CDR3 bases are TGTGCCAGCAGCGTAGGACAGGGCTATGGCTACACCTTC. Translating gives CASSVGQGYGYTF. The chain carries TRBV9 and TRBJ1-2; 7 bases agree with TRBD1. Germline V gives CDR1 SGDLS, CDR2 YYNGEE. Losses at the gene ends were 0 bases for V and 4 bases for J; bases not matched to a gene: 0. The CDR3 covers 13 residues.